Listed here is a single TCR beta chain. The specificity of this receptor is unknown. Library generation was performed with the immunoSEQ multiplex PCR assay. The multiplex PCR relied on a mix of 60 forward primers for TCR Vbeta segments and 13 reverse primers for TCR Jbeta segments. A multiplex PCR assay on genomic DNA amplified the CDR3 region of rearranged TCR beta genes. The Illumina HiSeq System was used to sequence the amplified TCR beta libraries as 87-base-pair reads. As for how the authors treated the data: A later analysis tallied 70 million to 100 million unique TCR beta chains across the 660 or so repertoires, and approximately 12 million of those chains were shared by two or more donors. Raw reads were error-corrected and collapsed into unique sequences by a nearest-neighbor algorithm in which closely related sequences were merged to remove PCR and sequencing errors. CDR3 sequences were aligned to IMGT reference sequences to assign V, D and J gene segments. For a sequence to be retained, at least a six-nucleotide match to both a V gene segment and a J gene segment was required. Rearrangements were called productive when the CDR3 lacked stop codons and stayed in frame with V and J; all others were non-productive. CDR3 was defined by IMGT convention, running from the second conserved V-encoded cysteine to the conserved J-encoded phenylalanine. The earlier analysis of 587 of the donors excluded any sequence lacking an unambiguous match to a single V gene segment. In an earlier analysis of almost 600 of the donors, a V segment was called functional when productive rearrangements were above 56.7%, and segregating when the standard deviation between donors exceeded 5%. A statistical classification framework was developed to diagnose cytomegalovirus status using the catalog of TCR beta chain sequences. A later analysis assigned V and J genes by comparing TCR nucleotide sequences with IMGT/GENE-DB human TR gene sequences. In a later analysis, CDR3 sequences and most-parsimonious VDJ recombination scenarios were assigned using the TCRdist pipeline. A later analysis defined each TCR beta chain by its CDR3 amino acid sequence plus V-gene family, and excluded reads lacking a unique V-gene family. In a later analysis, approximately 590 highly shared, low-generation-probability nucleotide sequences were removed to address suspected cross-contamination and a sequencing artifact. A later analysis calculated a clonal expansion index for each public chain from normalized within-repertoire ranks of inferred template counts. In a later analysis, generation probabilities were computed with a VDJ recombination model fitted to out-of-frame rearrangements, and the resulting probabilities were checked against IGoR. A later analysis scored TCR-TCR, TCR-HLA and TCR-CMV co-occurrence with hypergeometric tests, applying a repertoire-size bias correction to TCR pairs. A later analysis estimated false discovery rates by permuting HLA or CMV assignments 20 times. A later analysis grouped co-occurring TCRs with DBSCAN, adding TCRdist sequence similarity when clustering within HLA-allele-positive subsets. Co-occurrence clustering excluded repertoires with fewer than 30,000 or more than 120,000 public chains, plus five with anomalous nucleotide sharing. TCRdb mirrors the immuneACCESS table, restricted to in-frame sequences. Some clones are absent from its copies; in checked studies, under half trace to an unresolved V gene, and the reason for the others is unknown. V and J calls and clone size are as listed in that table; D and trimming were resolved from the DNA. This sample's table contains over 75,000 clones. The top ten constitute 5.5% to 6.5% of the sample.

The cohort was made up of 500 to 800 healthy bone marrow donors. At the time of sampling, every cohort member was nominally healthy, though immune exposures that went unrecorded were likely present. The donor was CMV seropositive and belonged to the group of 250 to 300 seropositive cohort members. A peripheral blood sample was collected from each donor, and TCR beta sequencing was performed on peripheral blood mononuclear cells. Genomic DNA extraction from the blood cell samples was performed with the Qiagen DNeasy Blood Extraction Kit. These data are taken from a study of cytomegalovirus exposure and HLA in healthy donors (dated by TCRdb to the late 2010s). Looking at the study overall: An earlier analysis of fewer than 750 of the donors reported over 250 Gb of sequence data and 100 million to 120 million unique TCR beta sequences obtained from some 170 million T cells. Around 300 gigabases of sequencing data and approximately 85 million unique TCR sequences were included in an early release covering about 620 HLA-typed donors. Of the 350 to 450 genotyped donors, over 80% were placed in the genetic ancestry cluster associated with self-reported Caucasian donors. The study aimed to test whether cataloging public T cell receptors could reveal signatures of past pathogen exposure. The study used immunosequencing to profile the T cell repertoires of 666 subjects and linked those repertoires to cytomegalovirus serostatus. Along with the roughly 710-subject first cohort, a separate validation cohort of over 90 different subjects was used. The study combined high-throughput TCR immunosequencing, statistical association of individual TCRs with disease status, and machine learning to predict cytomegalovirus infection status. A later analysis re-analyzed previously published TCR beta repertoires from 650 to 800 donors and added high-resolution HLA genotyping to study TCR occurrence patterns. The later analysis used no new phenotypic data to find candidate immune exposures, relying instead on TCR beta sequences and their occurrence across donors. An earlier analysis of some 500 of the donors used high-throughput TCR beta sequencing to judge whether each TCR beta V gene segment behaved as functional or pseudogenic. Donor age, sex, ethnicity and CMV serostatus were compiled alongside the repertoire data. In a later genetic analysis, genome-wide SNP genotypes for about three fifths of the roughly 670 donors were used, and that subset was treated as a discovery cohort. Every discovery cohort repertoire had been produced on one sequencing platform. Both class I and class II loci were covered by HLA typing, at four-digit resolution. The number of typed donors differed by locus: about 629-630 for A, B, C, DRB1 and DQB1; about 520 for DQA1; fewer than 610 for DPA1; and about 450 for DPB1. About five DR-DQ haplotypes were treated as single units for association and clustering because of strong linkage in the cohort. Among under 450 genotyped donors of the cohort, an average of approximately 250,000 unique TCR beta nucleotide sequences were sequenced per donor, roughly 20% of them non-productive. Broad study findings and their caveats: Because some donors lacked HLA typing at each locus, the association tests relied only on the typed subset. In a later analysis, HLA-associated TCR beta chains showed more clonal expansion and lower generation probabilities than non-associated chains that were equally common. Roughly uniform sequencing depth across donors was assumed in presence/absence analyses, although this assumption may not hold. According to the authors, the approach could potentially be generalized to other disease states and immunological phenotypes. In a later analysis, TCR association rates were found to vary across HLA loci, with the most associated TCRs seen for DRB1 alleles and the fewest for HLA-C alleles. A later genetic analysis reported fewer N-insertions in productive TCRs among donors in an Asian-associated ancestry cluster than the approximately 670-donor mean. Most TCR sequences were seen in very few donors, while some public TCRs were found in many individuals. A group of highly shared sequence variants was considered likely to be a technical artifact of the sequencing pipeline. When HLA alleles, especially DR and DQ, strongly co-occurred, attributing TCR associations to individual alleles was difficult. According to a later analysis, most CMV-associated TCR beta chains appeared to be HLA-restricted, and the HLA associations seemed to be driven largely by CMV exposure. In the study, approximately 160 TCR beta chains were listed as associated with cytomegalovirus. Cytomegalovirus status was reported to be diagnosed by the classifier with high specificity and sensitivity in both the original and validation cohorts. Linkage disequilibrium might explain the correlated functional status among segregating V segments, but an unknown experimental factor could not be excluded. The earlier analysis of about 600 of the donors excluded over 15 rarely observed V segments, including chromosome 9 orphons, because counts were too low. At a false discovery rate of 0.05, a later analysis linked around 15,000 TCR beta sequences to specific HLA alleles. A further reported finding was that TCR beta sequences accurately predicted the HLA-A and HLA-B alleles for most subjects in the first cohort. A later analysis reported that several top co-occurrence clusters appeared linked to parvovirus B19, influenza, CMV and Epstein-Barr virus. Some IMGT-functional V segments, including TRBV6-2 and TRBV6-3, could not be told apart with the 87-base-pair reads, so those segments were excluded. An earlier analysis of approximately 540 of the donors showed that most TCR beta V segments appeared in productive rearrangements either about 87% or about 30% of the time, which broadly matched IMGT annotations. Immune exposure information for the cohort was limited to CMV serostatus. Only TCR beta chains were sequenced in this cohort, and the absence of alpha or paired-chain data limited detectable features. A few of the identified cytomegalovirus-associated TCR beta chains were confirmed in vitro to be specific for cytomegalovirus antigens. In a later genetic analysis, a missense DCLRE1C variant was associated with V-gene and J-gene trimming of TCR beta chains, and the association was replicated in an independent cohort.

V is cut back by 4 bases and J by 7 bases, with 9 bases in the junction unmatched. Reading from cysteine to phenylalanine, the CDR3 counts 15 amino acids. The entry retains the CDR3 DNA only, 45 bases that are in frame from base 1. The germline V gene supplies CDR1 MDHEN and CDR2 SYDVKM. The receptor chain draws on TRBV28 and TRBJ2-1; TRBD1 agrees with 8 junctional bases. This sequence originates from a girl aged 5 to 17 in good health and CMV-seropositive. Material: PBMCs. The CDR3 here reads CASSSPDRVGNEQFF. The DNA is TGTGCCAGCAGTTCGCCGGACAGGGTAGGAAATGAGCAGTTCTTC. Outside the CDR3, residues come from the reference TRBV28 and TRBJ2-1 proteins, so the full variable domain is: DVKVTQSSRYLVKRTGEKVFLECVQDMDHENMFWYRQDPGLGLRLIYFSYDVKMKEKGDIPEGYSVSREKKERFSLILESASTNQTSMYLCASSSPDRVGNEQFFGPGTRLTVL.